Reported below is one T cell receptor (beta chain). What it recognizes is unknown. The data were obtained in a study of CD8+ T cells in alopecia areata. General study findings and limits: Patients shared TCRs less clearly than mice did, possibly owing to HLA. In scalp and blood during tofacitinib, many expanded lesional clones persisted.

The germline V and J ends were trimmed by 1 base and 10 bases, with 11 bases remaining between them. CDR1 and CDR2 from the germline V gene are MGHRA and YSYEKL. The CDR3 is 13 amino acids. Treatment of the sample: oral pan-JAK inhibitor, 5-10 mg twice daily. Alopecia areata patients gave lesional scalp punch biopsies and peripheral blood samples. Extracted from the samples, RNA was reverse transcribed into cDNA to serve as the sequencing template. Sequenced by immunoSEQ multiplex PCR; TCRdb stores in-frame clones only, minus some. The data hold 95,000 to 120,000 clones, with roughly 50% observed a single time.

V gene TRBV4-1 combines with J gene TRBJ2-1; D uncertain. The source was CD4+ T cells sorted from blood, collected at week 24, from a patient treated with tofacitinib. This receptor was obtained from a human donor with alopecia areata. This CDR3 is CASSQGPTEEQFF. CDR3 sequence (DNA): TGCGCCAGCAGCCAAGGACCCACGGAAGAGCAGTTCTTC.